This TCR beta chain appears in the sequencing data of a study of T cells in localized non-small cell lung cancer. Study results and limitations: Adjacent lung was found to contain a median around 58 of the top 100 tumor clones. Maximal T cell clonality occurred in uninvolved adjacent lung, with tumor ranking below it. Longer overall survival was linked to higher blood T cell density.

A note on this clone: Antigen specificity is unknown.

Some clones are missing from TCRdb's copy, which holds only in-frame ones; the method was immunoSEQ multiplex PCR. Counted here are about 59,000 clones, roughly 90% occurring once; the ten biggest clones make up almost 2%. The source of this sequence is a woman aged 40-75 years with stage I lung adenocarcinoma. The specimen was peripheral blood, collected before any cancer treatment.

The CDR3 DNA follows: TGTGCCAGCAGCCAGGTACAGGGGACTGAAGCTTTCTTT. Its translation: CASSQVQGTEAFF. This chain uses TRBV14 with TRBJ1-1, with 7 bases matching TRBD1. Germline V gives CDR1 SGHDN, CDR2 FVKESK. V lost 3 bases to trimming and J lost 5 bases; unmatched junction nucleotides: 3. The CDR3 is 13 residues long.